The 22 T cell receptor beta chains listed next were all sequenced from one sample in a study of blood T cells in healthy people across ages. A J-beta primer mix and a sample-barcoded 5' primer were used in a second PCR of roughly 6 to 12 cycles. Via MiXCR, TCRdb re-called the 5' RACE reads, giving one row per CDR3 protein. The sample lists about 970,000 distinct CDR3 sequences, about 51% occurring once. Sequencing was carried out using blood. These receptor sequences come from a woman aged 60-70 years in good health.

This clonotype occurred a few times. The gene calls are TRBV30 and TRBJ2-5; D is unclear. The V gene lost 5 bases and the J gene lost 5 bases, with 9 bases spanning the gap. Germline V gene lookup returns CDR1 GTSNPN and CDR2 SVGIG (reference sequence). The CDR3 runs 11 residues. In DNA, the CDR3 is TGTGCCTGGGACCTCGGGGAGACCCAGTACTTC. Protein product: CAWDLGETQYF.

The CDR3 DNA follows: TGTGCCAGCAGTTACCTCACGAAAAGCGGGATTGGGGGCACAGATACGCAGTATTTT. Its protein is CASSYLTKSGIGGTDTQYF. The V and J genes are TRBV6-5 and TRBJ2-3, with 7 bases aligning to TRBD2. This CDR3 spans 19 amino acids. J gave up 1 base and V 2 bases, and 15 bases lay outside the gene matches. Germline V gives CDR1 MNHEY, CDR2 SVGAGI.

This sequence joins TRBV30 and TRBJ2-3; D remains ambiguous. Between the trimmed V and J ends, which lost 2 bases and 6 bases, there was a span of 6 bases. Germline CDR1 reads GTSNPN; CDR2 reads SVGIG (reference sequence). The length of the CDR3 is 11 residues. The CDR3 loop is CAWSLSDTQYF. The DNA for the CDR3 is TGTGCCTGGAGTCTTTCGGATACGCAGTATTTT.

The genes are TRBV14 and TRBJ2-7; D gene unclear. This CDR3 has 19 amino acids. V lost 0 bases and J lost 0, with 21 bases in between. In germline, CDR1 is SGHDN, CDR2 FVKESK. Written as DNA, the CDR3 is TGTGCCAGCAGCCAAGATTTACTCCATACAGCTTTCCACTCCTACGAGCAGTACTTC. Its protein product is CASSQDLLHTAFHSYEQYF.

This clonotype was detected ten times or more. The V gene is TRBV9, the J gene TRBJ2-7; perhaps D is TRBD1 or TRBD2 (5 bases each). The CDR3 runs to 15 residues. Trimming stripped 2 bases from V and 4 bases from J, with 16 bases between. Germline V gene sequence: CDR1 SGDLS, CDR2 YYNGEE. This chain's CDR3 is CASSVFWDPKYEQYF. The DNA for the CDR3 is TGTGCCAGCAGCGTGTTTTGGGACCCGAAATACGAGCAGTACTTC.

This clonotype occurred many times. The V and J genes are TRBV4-1 and TRBJ2-5; 8 bases are a match to TRBD2. V lost 1 base and J lost 5; bases outside the gene matches: 6. The CDR3 extends over 15 amino acids. Germline-derived CDR1 and CDR2 are MGHRA and YSYEKL. The CDR3 sequence: CASSQVGLAGETQYF. DNA of the CDR3: TGCGCCAGCAGCCAAGTAGGACTAGCCGGGGAGACCCAGTACTTC.

This chain joins TRBV27 and TRBJ2-6; D could derive from TRBD1 or TRBD2 (5 bases each). The CDR3 totals 14 residues. Germline V gene data show CDR1 as MNHEY and CDR2 as SMNVEV (reference sequence). V gave up 6 bases and J gave up 5 bases, with 11 bases separating them. CDR3 residues: CASRGDGWANVLTF. As DNA, the CDR3 is TGTGCCAGCAGGGGGGACGGTTGGGCCAACGTCCTGACTTTC. The full variable domain, rest sourced from reference TRBV27 and TRBJ2-6, is EAQVTQNPRYLITVTGKKLTVTCSQNMNHEYMSWYRQDPGLGLRQIYYSMNVEVTDKGDVPEGYKVSRKEKRNFPLILESPSPNQTSLYFCASRGDGWANVLTFGAGSRLTVL.

Concerning this clonotype: The junction does not match germline at one end; this may be a read error. V gene TRBV9 combines with J gene TRBJ2-3, with D perhaps matching TRBD2 (6 bases). This CDR3 has 14 amino acids. Germline V gene data show CDR1 as SGDLS and CDR2 as YYNGEE. The CDR3 reads CAGSVLEGLGTQYF. As DNA, the CDR3 is TGTGCCGGCAGCGTATTGGAGGGACTCGGTACGCAGTATTTT.

This clonotype occurred once. CDR3 nucleotide sequence: TGCAGTGCTCGCGGACTAGCGGGGATCGAGACCCAGTACTTC. Translating it yields CSARGLAGIETQYF. V usage is TRBV20-1 and J usage is TRBJ2-5; 12 nucleotides agree with TRBD2. Germline lookup yields CDR1 DFQATT and CDR2 SNEGSKA (reference sequence). CDR3 size: 14 residues. V was clipped by 5 bases and J by 5 bases; unmatched bases: 6.

This clonotype was observed a single time. This chain joins TRBV7-2 and TRBJ2-1; D perhaps matches TRBD2 (5 bases). This CDR3 contains 13 residues. Looked up from germline, CDR1 is SGHTA and CDR2 is FQGNSA. V gave up 1 base and J gave up 9 bases, with 10 bases separating them. The CDR3 reads CASSLGFEGEQFF. CDR3 sequence (DNA): TGTGCCAGCAGCTTAGGTTTTGAGGGTGAGCAGTTCTTC.

This clonotype was picked up one time. This chain's CDR3 is CASSYGPSNIQYF. Written as DNA, the CDR3 is TGTGCCAGCAGTTACGGTCCTTCAAACATTCAGTACTTC. V is TRBV6-2 or TRBV6-3 and J is TRBJ2-4; D remains ambiguous. The germline gives CDR1 MNHEY, CDR2 SVGEGT. V lost 2 bases, J lost 6 bases, and 8 bases lay in between. The CDR3 is 13 amino acids.

The CDR3 protein is CASAPGQGSYNEQYF. As DNA, the CDR3 is TGCGCCAGCGCACCGGGACAGGGGTCCTACAATGAGCAGTACTTC. The rearrangement joins TRBV4-1 to TRBJ2-1; 10 bases agree with TRBD1. The DNA end is a closer match to TRBJ2-7, so the J assignment may be wrong. Germline V CDR1 and CDR2: MGHRA, YSYEKL. The CDR3 consists of 15 residues.

This clonotype has a handful of counts. The V and J genes are TRBV9 and TRBJ2-3; D gene uncertain. The germline CDR1 and CDR2 sequences are SGDLS and YYNGEE. Trimming took 0 bases from V and 6 from J, leaving 14 bases between them. The CDR3 is made up of 15 amino acids. CDR3 region: CASSVGSLMTDTQYF. The CDR3 DNA is TGTGCCAGCAGCGTAGGGTCTCTGATGACCGATACGCAGTATTTT.

This clonotype was counted once. The chain joins TRBV7-3 to TRBJ2-1; 10 bases align to TRBD2. Germline trimming cut 1 base from V and 10 bases from J; bases unmatched to any gene: 4. The CDR3 is 14 residues long. Germline V gene data show CDR1 as SGHTA and CDR2 as FQGTGA. CDR3 loop: CASSLSFSGREQFF. In DNA, the CDR3 is TGTGCCAGCAGCTTAAGTTTTAGCGGGAGGGAGCAGTTCTTC.

This clonotype was seen more than once but under ten times. The chain couples TRBV29-1 to TRBJ2-7; perhaps TRBD1 as D (6 bases). From germline, CDR1 is SQVTM and CDR2 ANQGSEA. Trimming removed 7 bases at V and 2 bases at J, with 9 bases between. This CDR3 contains 11 residues. The CDR3: CSAGQPYEQYF. CDR3 nucleotides: TGCAGCGCAGGACAGCCCTACGAGCAGTACTTC.

This clonotype was detected a few times. The chain recombines TRBV12-3 or TRBV12-4 with TRBJ2-2; D not resolved. Trimming removed 5 bases at V and 6 bases at J, with 13 bases between. The CDR3 runs to 14 residues. This CDR3 is CASSATIEAGELFF. The CDR3 region has the DNA TGTGCCAGCAGTGCGACGATTGAGGCCGGGGAGCTGTTTTTT.

V gene TRBV4-3 combines with J gene TRBJ2-3; D not certain. The length of the CDR3 is 14 residues. Germline assignment: CDR1 LGHNA and CDR2 YSLEER. With 0 bases removed from V and 3 bases from J, the gap between germline ends came to 7 bases. CDR3 loop: CASSQDPTTDTQYF. The DNA for the CDR3 is TGCGCCAGCAGCCAAGATCCTACGACAGATACGCAGTATTTT.

This chain joins TRBV2 and TRBJ2-7, with D possibly matching TRBD1 (6 bases). Germline CDR1 is SNHLY and CDR2 is FYNNEI. Deletions cut 8 bases from V and 2 bases from J, with 13 bases between. The CDR3 loop spans 13 amino acids. The CDR3 protein is CASRAGATYEQYF. The CDR3, as DNA: TGTGCCAGCCGGGCAGGGGCCACCTACGAGCAGTACTTC.

V gene TRBV29-1 combines with J gene TRBJ1-2, with D maybe TRBD1 (6 bases). CDR1 and CDR2 (germline): SQVTM, ANQGSEA. Trimming removed 6 bases from V and 8 bases from J, with 19 bases in between. This CDR3 is 13 amino acids long. The CDR3 region is CSVVEGGTGGYTF. The CDR3 region has the DNA TGCAGCGTCGTCGAGGGGGGAACGGGGGGCTACACCTTC.

The chain recombines TRBV7-9 with TRBJ2-1; 8 nucleotides match TRBD1. Losses at the gene ends were 10 bases for V and 9 bases for J; bases not matched to a gene: 2. The CDR3 loop spans 10 amino acids. Germline loops: CDR1 SEHNR, CDR2 FQNEAQ (reference sequence). CDR3 coding DNA: TGTGCCACCCAGGGGGCTGAGCAGTTCTTC. This translates into CATQGAEQFF. Using reference TRBV7-9 and TRBJ2-1 for the parts outside the CDR3, the full variable domain is DTGVSQNPRHKITKRGQNVTFRCDPISEHNRLYWYRQTLGQGPEFLTYFQNEAQLEKSRLLSDRFSAERPKGSFSTLEIQRTEQGDSAMYLCATQGAEQFFGPGTRLTVL.

This clonotype was found a few times. The chain combines TRBV10-3 with TRBJ2-7, with 9 bases identical to TRBD1. The germline gives CDR1 ENHRY, CDR2 SYGVKD. Trimming took 8 bases from V and 0 from J; bases not matched to a gene: 5. The CDR3 sequence is 14 residues long. The CDR3 loop is CAIAGTGLSYEQYF. CDR3 bases: TGTGCCATCGCCGGGACAGGGCTCTCCTACGAGCAGTACTTC.

The chain uses TRBV20-1 and TRBJ2-4; no clear D gene. The CDR3 is made up of 13 amino acids. The V end lost 4 bases, the J end lost 6 bases, and 13 bases lay between the germline ends. Germline values: CDR1 DFQATT, CDR2 SNEGSKA (reference sequence). DNA for the CDR3: TGCAGTGCTAATCTTGCGGCGCCAAACATTCAGTACTTC. The encoded protein is CSANLAAPNIQYF.